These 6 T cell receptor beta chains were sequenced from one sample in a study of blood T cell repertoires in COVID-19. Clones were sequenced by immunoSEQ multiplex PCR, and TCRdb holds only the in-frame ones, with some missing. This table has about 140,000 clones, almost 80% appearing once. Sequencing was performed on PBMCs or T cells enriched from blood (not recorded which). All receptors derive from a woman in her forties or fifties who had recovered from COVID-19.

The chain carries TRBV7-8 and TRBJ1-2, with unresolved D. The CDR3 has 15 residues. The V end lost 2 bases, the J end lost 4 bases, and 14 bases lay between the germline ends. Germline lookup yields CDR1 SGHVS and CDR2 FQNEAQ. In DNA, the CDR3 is TGTGCCAGCAGCTTAACCCGCAGACTTGGCTATGGCTACACCTTC. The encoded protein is CASSLTRRLGYGYTF.

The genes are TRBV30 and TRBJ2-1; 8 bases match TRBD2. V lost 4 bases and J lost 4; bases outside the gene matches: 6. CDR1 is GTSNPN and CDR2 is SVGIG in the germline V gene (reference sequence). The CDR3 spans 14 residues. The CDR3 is CAWIPSGLYNEQFF. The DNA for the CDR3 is TGTGCCTGGATTCCTAGCGGGCTTTACAATGAGCAGTTCTTC. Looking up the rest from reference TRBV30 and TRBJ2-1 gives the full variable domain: SQTIHQWPATLVQPVGSPLSLECTVEGTSNPNLYWYRQAAGRGLQLLFYSVGIGQISSEVPQNLSASRPQDRQFILSSKKLLLSDSGFYLCAWIPSGLYNEQFFGPGTRLTVL.

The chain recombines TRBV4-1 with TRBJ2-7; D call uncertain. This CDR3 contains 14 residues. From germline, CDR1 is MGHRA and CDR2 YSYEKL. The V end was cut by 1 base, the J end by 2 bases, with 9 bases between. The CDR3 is CASSQGAQTYEQYF. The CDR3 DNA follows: TGCGCCAGCAGCCAAGGTGCACAAACCTACGAGCAGTACTTC.

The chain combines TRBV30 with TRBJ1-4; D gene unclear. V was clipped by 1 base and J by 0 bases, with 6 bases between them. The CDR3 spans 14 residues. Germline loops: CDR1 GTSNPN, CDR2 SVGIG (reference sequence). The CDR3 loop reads CAWSGPATNEKLFF. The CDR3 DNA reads TGTGCCTGGAGTGGGCCTGCAACTAATGAAAAACTGTTTTTT.

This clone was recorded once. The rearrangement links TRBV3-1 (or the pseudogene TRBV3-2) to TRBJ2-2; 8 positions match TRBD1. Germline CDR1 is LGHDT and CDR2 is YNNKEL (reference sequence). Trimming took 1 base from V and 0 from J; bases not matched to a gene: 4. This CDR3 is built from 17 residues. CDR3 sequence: CASSQGNRGANTGELFF. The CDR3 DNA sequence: TGTGCCAGCAGCCAAGGCAACAGGGGGGCGAACACCGGGGAGCTGTTTTTT.

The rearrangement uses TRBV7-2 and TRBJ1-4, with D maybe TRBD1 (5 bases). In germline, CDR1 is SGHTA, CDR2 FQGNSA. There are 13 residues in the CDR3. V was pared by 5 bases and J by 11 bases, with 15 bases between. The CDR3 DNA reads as TGTGCCAGCAGCCGAAACGGGGGAACGAAACTGTTTTTT. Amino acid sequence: CASSRNGGTKLFF.